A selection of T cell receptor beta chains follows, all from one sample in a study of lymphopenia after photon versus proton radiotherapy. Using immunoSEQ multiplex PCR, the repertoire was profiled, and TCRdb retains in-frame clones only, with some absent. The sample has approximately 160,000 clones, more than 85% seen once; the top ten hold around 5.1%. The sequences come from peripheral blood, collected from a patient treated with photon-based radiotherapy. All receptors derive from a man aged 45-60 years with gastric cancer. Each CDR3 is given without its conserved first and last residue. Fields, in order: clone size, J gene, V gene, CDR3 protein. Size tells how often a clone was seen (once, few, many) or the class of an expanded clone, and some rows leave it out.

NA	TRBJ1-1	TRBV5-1	ASRLGSANTEAF
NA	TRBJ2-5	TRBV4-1	ASSQPSGTKETQY
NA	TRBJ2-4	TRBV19	ASSSPGGQNIQY
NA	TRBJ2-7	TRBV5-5	ASSPDQYPGTYEQY
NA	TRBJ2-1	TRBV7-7	ASSVNREDVQF
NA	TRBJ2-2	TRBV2	ASRVQAGELF
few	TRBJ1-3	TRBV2	ASSPQGISGNTIY
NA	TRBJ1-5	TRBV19	ASSIVQRSNQPQH
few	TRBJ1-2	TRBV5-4	ASSYGQVLVGYT
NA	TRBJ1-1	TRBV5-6	ASSFQRNTEAF
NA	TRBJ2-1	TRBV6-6	ASSIPGQGRQF
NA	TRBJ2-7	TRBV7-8	ASSLVTGFEQY
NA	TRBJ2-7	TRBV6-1	ASSEWVGSYEQY
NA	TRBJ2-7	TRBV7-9	ASSPPGGNEQY
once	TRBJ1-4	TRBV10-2	ASGPRGEKLF
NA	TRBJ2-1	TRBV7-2	ASSPSLVLAGVSEQF
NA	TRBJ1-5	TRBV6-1	ASSERWVGYSNQPQH
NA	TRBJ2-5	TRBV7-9	AISYRDPSRWETQY
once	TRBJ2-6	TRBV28	ASSAWAGGSGANVLT
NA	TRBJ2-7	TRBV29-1	SVHREDNEQY
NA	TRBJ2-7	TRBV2	ASSLIAGEYEQY
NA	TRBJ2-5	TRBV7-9	ASSPGLAGGGETQY
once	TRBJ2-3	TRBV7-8	ASSLRGGGGQSTDTQY
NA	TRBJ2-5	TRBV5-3	ARSLEQGGETQY
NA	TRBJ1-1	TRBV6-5	ASSPDRGMNTEAF
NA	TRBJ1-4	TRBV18	ASSPLRQGDEKLF
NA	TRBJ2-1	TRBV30	AWSVGPTEQF
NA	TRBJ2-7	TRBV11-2	ASSPLSAGGEQY
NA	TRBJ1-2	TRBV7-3	ASSPTPAGYGYT
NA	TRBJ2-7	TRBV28	ASSLGRAYEQY
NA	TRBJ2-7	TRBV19	ASSIPPSTGGCYEQY
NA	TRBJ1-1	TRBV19	ASIRTDRGYLNTEAF
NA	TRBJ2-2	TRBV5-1	ASSLWMSTGELF
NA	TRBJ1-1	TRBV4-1	ASSLNQGEGTEAF
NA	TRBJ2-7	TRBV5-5	ASSLAAQGAGVYEQY
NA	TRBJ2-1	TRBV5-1	ASSSRTSLNEQF
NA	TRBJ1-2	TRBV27	ASSLSAGAGSYGYT
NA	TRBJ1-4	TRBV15	ATSSYVGNEKLF
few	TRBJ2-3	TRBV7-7	ASSLTSGITDTQY
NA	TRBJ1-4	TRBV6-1	ASTRQANEKLF
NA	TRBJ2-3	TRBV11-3	ASSSPSDTQY
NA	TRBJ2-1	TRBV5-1	ASSLGAPRGPGNEQF
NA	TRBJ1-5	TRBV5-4	ASSLRGSNQPQH
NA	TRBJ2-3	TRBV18	ASSPPSGRALSTDTQY
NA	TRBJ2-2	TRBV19	ASSRLQGQGELF
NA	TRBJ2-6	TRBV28	ASSFVGTGANVLT
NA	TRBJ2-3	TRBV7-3	ASSLRAPGTDTQY
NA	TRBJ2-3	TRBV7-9	ASSRGTGGATDTQY
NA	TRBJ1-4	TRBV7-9	ASSFTGTGGAGQKLF
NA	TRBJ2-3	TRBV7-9	ASSRDRETDTQY